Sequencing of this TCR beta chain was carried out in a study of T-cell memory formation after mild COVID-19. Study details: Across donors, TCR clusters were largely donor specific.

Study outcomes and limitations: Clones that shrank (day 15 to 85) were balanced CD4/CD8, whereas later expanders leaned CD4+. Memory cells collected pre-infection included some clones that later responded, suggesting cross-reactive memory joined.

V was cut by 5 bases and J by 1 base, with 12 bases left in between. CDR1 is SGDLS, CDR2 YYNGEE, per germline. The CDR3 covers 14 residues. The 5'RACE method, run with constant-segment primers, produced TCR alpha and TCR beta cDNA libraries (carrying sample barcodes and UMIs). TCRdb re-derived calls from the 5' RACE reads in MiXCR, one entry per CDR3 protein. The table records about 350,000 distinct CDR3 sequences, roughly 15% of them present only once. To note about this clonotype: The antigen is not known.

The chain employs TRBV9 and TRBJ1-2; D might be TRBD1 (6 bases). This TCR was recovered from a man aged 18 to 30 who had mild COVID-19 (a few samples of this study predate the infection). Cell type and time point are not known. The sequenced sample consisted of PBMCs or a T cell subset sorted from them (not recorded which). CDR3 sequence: CASRDTGFNYGYTF. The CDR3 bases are TGTGCCAGCAGGGACACAGGGTTTAACTATGGCTACACCTTC.